Presented here are 16 T cell receptor beta chains from one specimen sequenced in a study of blood T cell repertoires in COVID-19. Measured with immunoSEQ multiplex PCR; TCRdb has only the in-frame clones, and not every one. The sample lists around 300,000 clones; 75% to 90% were seen once. The specimen was PBMCs or T cells enriched from blood (not recorded which). Receptors originate from a woman aged 18-29 years who had recovered from COVID-19.

As to this clone: Other DNA sequences in this sample translate to the same CDR3. This sequence joins TRBV9 and TRBJ2-3, with 8 bases fitting TRBD2. Germline V gene lookup returns CDR1 SGDLS and CDR2 YYNGEE. The CDR3 totals 14 residues. The junction had 3 bases not matched to a gene; V was cut back by 2 bases and J by 4 bases. Here the CDR3 DNA reads TGTGCCAGCAGCGTTGCGGGAGGACCAGATACGCAGTATTTT. Translation: CASSVAGGPDTQYF.

CDR3 protein: CASSMNPLAGVSPGYTQYF. In DNA form, the CDR3 reads TGTGCCAGCAGCATGAACCCTCTAGCGGGGGTCTCCCCGGGGTATACGCAGTATTTT. This sequence joins TRBV7-2 and TRBJ2-3; 10 bases match TRBD2. The CDR3 totals 19 residues. Unmatched junction bases numbered 21, after V lost 5 bases and J lost 7 bases. Germline CDR1 and CDR2: SGHTA and FQGNSA. Full variable domain (missing parts from reference TRBV7-2 and TRBJ2-3): GAGVSQSPSNKVTEKGKDVELRCDPISGHTALYWYRQSLGQGLEFLIYFQGNSAPDKSGLPSDRFSAERTGGSVSTLTIQRTQQEDSAVYLCASSMNPLAGVSPGYTQYFGPGTRLTVL.

This clone was counted once. The chain joins TRBV11-2 to TRBJ1-2; 8 bases map to TRBD1. Germline CDR1 SGHAT, CDR2 FQNNGV. There are 19 residues in the CDR3. The junction had 15 bases not matched to a gene; V was cut back by 1 base and J by 2 bases. The CDR3 DNA is TGTGCCAGCAGCTTAGTCGGAGGGGACAGGAGTCTCTTCAACTATGGCTACACCTTC. Translation: CASSLVGGDRSLFNYGYTF.

A single count supports this clone. V usage is TRBV10-3 and J usage is TRBJ2-3, with unresolved D. Between the trimmed V and J ends, which lost 5 bases and 2 bases, there was a span of 11 bases. In germline, CDR1 is ENHRY, CDR2 SYGVKD. The CDR3 spans 14 residues. The CDR3 DNA follows: TGTGCCATCAGTTGGCGGCGAGACACAGATACGCAGTATTTT. Residues: CAISWRRDTDTQYF.

J is TRBJ2-3 and V is TRBV30, with 7 nucleotides matching TRBD1. The ends lost 1 base at V and 3 bases at J; junction bases unmatched: 10. Germline-derived CDR1 and CDR2 are GTSNPN and SVGIG (reference sequence). There are 16 residues in the CDR3. The CDR3 loop is CAWSAPQGFGTDTQYF. Written as DNA, the CDR3 is TGTGCCTGGAGTGCTCCACAGGGGTTCGGGACAGATACGCAGTATTTT.

The DNA of the CDR3 is TGTGCCAGCAGGACTCCCCGGCTAGGTGGCTGGGAGCAGTACTTC. Translation gives CASRTPRLGGWEQYF. The J gene is TRBJ2-7, the V gene TRBV28; D remains unclear. This CDR3 has 15 residues. Germline V CDR1 and CDR2: MDHEN, SYDVKM. The ends were cut back, 6 bases at V and 7 bases at J, with 22 bases in the middle.

This chain links TRBV4-1 with TRBJ1-1; no clear D. With 0 bases removed from V and 1 base from J, the gap between germline ends came to 9 bases. The CDR3 is 15 amino acids. In germline, CDR1 is MGHRA, CDR2 YSYEKL. In nucleotides, the CDR3 is TGCGCCAGCAGCCAAGAAGAGGCGCCGAACACTGAAGCTTTCTTT. This encodes CASSQEEAPNTEAFF.

The V and J genes are TRBV7-9 and TRBJ2-3; 14 bases align to TRBD2. This CDR3 is built from 17 residues. CDR1 SEHNR and CDR2 FQNEAQ come from the germline V gene (reference sequence). V trimming: 10 bases; J trimming: 5 bases; junction bases outside the gene matches: 14. Here the CDR3 reads CAIHYPGLAGVIDTQYF. The CDR3 DNA sequence: TGTGCCATTCACTACCCGGGACTAGCGGGGGTGATAGATACGCAGTATTTT.

CDR3 residues: CSVDPDNSGNTIYF. The CDR3 bases are TGCAGCGTTGACCCCGACAACTCTGGAAACACCATATATTTT. The rearrangement joins TRBV29-1 to TRBJ1-3; D call uncertain. In germline, CDR1 is SQVTM, CDR2 ANQGSEA. Trimming took off 3 bases at V and 0 bases at J, with 9 bases between the two ends. CDR3 length: 14 residues.

This clone has just one count. This chain links TRBV14 with TRBJ1-1; D is ambiguous. Germline V gene data show CDR1 as SGHDN and CDR2 as FVKESK. The CDR3 runs 15 residues. The V end lost 1 base, the J end lost 2 bases, and 11 bases lay between the germline ends. The CDR3, as DNA: TGTGCCAGCAGCCAAGCGAGGCCCCGTAACACTGAAGCTTTCTTT. It codes for CASSQARPRNTEAFF.

This clone was seen a single time. The CDR3 DNA reads TGTGCCACCAGCAGAGATTTGGCAGCTGAAGCTTTCTTT. This gives the protein CATSRDLAAEAFF. The rearrangement links TRBV15 to TRBJ1-1; D remains ambiguous. Trimming removed 0 bases from V and 6 bases from J, with 8 bases in between. This CDR3 is 13 amino acids long. Germline V gives CDR1 LNHNV, CDR2 YYDKDF (reference sequence).

This chain connects TRBV6-5 to TRBJ2-3; 7 bases align to TRBD2. The CDR3 consists of 15 residues. Germline CDR1 is MNHEY and CDR2 is SVGAGI. J lost 4 bases, V lost 2 bases, and 6 bases had no gene match. In DNA form, the CDR3 reads TGTGCCAGCAGTTACCAGCCTAGCGGATCAGATACGCAGTATTTT. Translated: CASSYQPSGSDTQYF.

The chain combines TRBV4-1 with TRBJ2-7; D possibly corresponds to TRBD1 (5 bases). V dropped 4 bases and J dropped 4 bases, with 11 bases sitting between them. Germline V gene lookup returns CDR1 MGHRA and CDR2 YSYEKL. The CDR3 extends over 13 amino acids. In DNA, the CDR3 is TGCGCCAGCAGCCCAGCCCAGGGTTACGAGCAGTACTTC. It translates to CASSPAQGYEQYF.

The chain links TRBV19 to TRBJ2-4, with D maybe TRBD2 (6 bases). The CDR3 extends over 13 amino acids. The V and J ends lost 6 bases and 7 bases respectively, with 13 bases between them. Per germline, CDR1 LNHDA and CDR2 SQIVND (reference sequence). This chain's CDR3 is CASRRDKGNIQYF. The CDR3 DNA is TGTGCCAGTAGGCGGGATAAAGGGAACATTCAGTACTTC.

The chain has TRBV19 and TRBJ1-1, with 7 bases aligning to TRBD1. V shed 3 bases and J 7 bases; nucleotides not matched to a gene: 8. Germline lookup yields CDR1 LNHDA and CDR2 SQIVND (reference sequence). The CDR3 has 14 residues. CDR3 in DNA: TGTGCCAGTAGTATCCCGGGACAGATCGGTGAAGCTTTCTTT. It codes for CASSIPGQIGEAFF.

This chain connects TRBV4-2 to TRBJ2-3; the D gene is possibly TRBD1 (6 bases). This CDR3 has 15 amino acids. V lost 0 bases and J lost 5, with 12 bases in between. Germline-derived CDR1 and CDR2 are LGHNA and YNFKEQ. The CDR3, as DNA: TGTGCCAGCAGCCAAGACCGAGGGGGAAGAGATACGCAGTATTTT. This codes for CASSQDRGGRDTQYF.